The text below deals with one TCR beta chain. The assay was immunoSEQ multiplex PCR, and TCRdb's table has in-frame clones only and misses some. The sample records roughly 40,000 clones, over 70% being singletons. The sample is drawn from a study of blood T cell repertoires in COVID-19. The receptor was derived from a human donor in a cohort sampled during active COVID-19. The sample taken for sequencing was peripheral blood.

The CDR3 loop is CASSLAGATNEKLFF. The DNA of the CDR3 is TGCGCCAGCAGCTTAGCGGGGGCCACTAATGAAAAACTGTTTTTT. V gene TRBV5-1 combines with J gene TRBJ1-4, with D perhaps matching TRBD1 (6 bases). Trimming shortened V by 2 bases and J by 2 bases, and 10 bases separated the two germline ends. The CDR3 runs to 15 residues. CDR1 is SGHRS, CDR2 YFSETQ, per germline.